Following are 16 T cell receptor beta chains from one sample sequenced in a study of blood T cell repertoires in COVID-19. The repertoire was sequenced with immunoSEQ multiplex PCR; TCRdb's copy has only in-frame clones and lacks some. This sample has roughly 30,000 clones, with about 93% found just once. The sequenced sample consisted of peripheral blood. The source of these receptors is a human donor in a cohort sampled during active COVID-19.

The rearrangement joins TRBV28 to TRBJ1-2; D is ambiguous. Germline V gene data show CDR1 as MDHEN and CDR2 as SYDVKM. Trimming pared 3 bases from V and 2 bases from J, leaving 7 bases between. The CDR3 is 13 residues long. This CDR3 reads CASSLWQNYGYTF. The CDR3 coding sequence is TGTGCCAGCAGTTTGTGGCAAAACTATGGCTACACCTTC.

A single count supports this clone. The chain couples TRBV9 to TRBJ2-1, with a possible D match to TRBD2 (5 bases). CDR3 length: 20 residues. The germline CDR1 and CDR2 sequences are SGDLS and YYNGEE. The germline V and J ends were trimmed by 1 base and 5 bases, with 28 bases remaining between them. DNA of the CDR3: TGTGCCAGCAGCGTACCGCTTTTCGGGAAGGACCCGAAAGCCCACAATGAGCAGTTCTTC. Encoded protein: CASSVPLFGKDPKAHNEQFF.

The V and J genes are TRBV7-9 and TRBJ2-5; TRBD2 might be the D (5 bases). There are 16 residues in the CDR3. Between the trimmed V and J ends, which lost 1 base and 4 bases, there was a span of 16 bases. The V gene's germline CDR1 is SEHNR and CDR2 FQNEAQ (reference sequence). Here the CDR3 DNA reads TGTGCCAGCAGCTTAGGTTTAGCGAAAACAGTAGAGACCCAGTACTTC. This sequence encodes CASSLGLAKTVETQYF.

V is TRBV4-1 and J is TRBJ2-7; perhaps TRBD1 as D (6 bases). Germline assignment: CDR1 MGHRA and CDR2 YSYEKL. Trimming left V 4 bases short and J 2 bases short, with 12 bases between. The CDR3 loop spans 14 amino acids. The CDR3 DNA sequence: TGCGCCAGCAGCCCAGGACAGTTACCCTACGAGCAGTACTTC. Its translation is CASSPGQLPYEQYF.

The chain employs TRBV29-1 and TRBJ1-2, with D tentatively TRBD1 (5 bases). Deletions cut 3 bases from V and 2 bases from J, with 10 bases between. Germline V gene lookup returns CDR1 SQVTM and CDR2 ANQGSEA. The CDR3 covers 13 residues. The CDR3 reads CSVDNPGNYGYTF. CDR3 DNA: TGCAGCGTTGATAATCCAGGGAACTATGGCTACACCTTC.

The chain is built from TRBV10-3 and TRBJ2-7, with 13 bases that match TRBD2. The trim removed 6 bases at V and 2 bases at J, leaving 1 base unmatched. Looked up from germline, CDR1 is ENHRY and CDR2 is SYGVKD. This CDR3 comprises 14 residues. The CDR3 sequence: CAIRGLAGPYEQYF. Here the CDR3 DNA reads TGTGCCATCAGGGGACTAGCGGGACCCTACGAGCAGTACTTC.

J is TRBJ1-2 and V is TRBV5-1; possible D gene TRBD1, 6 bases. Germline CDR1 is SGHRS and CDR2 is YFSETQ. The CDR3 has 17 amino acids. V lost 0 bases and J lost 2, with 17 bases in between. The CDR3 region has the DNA TGCGCCAGCAGCTTGGGTCCCCTCGAACAGGGAAACTATGGCTACACCTTC. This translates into CASSLGPLEQGNYGYTF.

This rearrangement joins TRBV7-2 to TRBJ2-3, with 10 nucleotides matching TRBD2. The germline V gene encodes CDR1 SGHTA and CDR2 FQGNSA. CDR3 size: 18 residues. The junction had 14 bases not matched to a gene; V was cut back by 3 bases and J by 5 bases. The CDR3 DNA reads TGTGCCAGCAGCTTCACGTTGGCTAGCGGGAGTGGTAGAGATACGCAGTATTTT. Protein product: CASSFTLASGSGRDTQYF.

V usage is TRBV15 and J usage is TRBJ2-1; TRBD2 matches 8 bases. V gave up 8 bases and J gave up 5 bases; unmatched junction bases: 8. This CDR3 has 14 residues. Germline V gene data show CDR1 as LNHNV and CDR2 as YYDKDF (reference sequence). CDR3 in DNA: TGTGCCACCTCCCTTAGCGGGACCAACAATGAGCAGTTCTTC. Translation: CATSLSGTNNEQFF. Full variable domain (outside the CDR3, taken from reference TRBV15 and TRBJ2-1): DAMVIQNPRYQVTQFGKPVTLSCSQTLNHNVMYWYQQKSSQAPKLLFHYYDKDFNNEADTPDNFQSRRPNTSFCFLDIRSPGLGDTAMYLCATSLSGTNNEQFFGPGTRLTVL.

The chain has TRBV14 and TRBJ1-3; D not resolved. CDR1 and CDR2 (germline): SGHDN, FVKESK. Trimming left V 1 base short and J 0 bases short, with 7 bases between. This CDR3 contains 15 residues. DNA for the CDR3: TGTGCCAGCAGCCAAGCTGACACCTCTGGAAACACCATATATTTT. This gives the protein CASSQADTSGNTIYF.

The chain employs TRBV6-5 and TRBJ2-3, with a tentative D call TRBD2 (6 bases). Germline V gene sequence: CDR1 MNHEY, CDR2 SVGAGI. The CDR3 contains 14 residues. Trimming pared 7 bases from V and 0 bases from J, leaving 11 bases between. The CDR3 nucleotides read TGTGCCAGCAAATGGGGGGAGAGCACAGATACGCAGTATTTT. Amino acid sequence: CASKWGESTDTQYF.

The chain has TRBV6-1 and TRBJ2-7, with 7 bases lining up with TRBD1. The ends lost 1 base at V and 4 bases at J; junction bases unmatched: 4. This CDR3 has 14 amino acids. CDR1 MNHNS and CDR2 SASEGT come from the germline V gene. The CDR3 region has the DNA TGTGCCAGCAGTGAAGACGGGACAGTATACGAGCAGTACTTC. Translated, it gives CASSEDGTVYEQYF.

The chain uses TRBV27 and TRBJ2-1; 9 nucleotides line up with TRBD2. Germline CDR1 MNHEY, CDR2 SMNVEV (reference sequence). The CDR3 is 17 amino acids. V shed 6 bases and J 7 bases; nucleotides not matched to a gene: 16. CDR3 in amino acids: CASRDNELAGASNEQFF. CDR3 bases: TGTGCCAGCAGGGACAACGAACTAGCGGGTGCCTCTAATGAGCAGTTCTTC.

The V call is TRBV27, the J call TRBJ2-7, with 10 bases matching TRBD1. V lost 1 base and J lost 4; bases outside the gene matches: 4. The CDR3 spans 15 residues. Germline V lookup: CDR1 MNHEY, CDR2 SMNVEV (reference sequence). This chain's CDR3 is CASSLWGTGAYEQYF. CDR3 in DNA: TGTGCCAGCAGTTTATGGGGGACAGGGGCTTACGAGCAGTACTTC.

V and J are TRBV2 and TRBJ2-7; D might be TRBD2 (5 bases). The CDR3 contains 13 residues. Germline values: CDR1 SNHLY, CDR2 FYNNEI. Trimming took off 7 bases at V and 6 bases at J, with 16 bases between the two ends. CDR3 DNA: TGTGCCAGCATCGACGGGATTCCCCCCGAGCAGTACTTC. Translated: CASIDGIPPEQYF.

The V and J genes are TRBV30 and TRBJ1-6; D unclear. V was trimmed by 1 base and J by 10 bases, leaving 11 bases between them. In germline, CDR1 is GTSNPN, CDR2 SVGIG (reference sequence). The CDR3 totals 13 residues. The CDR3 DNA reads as TGTGCCTGGAGTGAGAATCTCGGGTCACCCCTCCACTTT. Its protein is CAWSENLGSPLHF.